Here is one T cell receptor (beta chain) with its context. The sample is drawn from a study of T cell responses to AZD1222 COVID-19 vaccine. Data came from immunoSEQ multiplex PCR; TCRdb stores just in-frame clones and leaves some out. The data show fewer than 300,000 clones, with 85% to 95% seen just once and around 0.5% held by the top ten. The germline V and J ends were trimmed by 5 bases and 4 bases, with 8 bases remaining between them. Looked up from germline, CDR1 is MNHEY and CDR2 is SMNVEV (reference sequence). This CDR3 spans 12 amino acids. The sequences come from peripheral blood, collected on day 0 of AZD1222 vaccination. The genes are TRBV27 and TRBJ1-1, with unresolved D. The receptor comes from an adult in good health. CDR3 in amino acids: CASSPGTTEAFF. The CDR3 DNA follows: TGTGCCAGCAGTCCAGGTACCACTGAAGCTTTCTTT.